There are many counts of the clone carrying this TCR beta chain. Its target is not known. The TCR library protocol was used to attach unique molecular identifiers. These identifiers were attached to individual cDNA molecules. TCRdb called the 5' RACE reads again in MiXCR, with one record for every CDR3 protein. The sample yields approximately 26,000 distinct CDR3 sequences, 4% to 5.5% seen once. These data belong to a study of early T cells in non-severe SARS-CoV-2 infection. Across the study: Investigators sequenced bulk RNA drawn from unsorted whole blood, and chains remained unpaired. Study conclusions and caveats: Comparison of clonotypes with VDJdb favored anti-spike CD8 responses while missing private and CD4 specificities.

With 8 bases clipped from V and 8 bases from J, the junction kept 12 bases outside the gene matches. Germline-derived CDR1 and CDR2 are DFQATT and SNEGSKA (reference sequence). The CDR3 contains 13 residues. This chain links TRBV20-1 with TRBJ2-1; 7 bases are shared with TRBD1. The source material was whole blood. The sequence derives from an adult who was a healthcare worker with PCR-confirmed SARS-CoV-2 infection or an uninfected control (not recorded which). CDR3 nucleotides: TGCAGTCCAACCGGGCCAGGGGGAGATGAGCAGTTCTTC. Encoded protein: CSPTGPGGDEQFF.